This T cell receptor beta chain originates from a study of blood T cell repertoires in COVID-19. Background on the study: Spain, Italy and the United States supplied samples that represented acute and convalescent COVID-19. Sources were T cells, B-cell-depleted T cells, or PBMCs; the material itself was cDNA or gDNA.

This clone came up once. Clones were read by immunoSEQ multiplex PCR, and TCRdb kept only the in-frame ones, dropping some. The repertoire has 100,000 to 150,000 clones, less than 90% of them found once; the top ten carry more than 1.5%. The sequencing input was peripheral blood. The origin of this receptor is a man between 70 and 80 years old with acute or convalescent COVID-19.

The CDR3 sequence: CASSPDRDQPQHF. The CDR3 DNA reads as TGTGCCAGCAGTCCGGACAGGGATCAGCCCCAGCATTTT. The chain carries TRBV2 and TRBJ1-5; 8 nucleotides agree with TRBD1. The CDR3 sequence is 13 residues long. CDR1 is SNHLY, CDR2 FYNNEI, per germline. The junction had 2 bases not matched to a gene; V was cut back by 5 bases and J by 5 bases.